This TCR beta chain was recovered during a study of shared T cell receptors in the human thymus (TCRdb year 2021). Some background on the complete study: The study investigated the way shared, self-reactive T-cell receptor alpha chains are produced in the human thymus.

Details on this clone: Its specific antigen is unknown. No base quality values were provided; no much bigger clone lies one nucleotide off.

V is reduced by 4 bases and J by 5 bases, leaving a spacing of 30 bases between them. From the cysteine up to the phenylalanine, the CDR3 has a length of 19 residues. Only the CDR3 DNA is retained, 57 bases long and in frame from the first base. In the germline V gene, CDR1 corresponds to SGHVS and CDR2 to FQNEAQ. Library preparation employed the immunoSEQ multiplex PCR assay. Entries here come from immuneACCESS through TCRdb and include only in-frame sequences with V and J called. Some clones fail to appear in such tables; in the studies checked, an unresolved V gene covers under half of the shortfall, and the cause of the remainder is unknown. The sample records hundreds of thousands of clones, around nine tenths of which are singletons. The ten biggest clones cover about 0.01% of the sample. The data were also submitted as part of a second study, on human thymus T cells. The second paper states: Donors were immunologically healthy infants undergoing open corrective cardiac surgery for congenital heart defects in Finland. Thymus tissue was obtained as surgical resects removed during corrective cardiac surgery. Biased V and J gene segment usage appeared to be present in both thymic and peripheral blood repertoires. The related research found that thymic TCR repertoires overlapped highly between unrelated individuals. The study described the TCR alpha and beta repertoires in under ten infant thymus samples and a few matching peripheral blood samples. The cohort included over five male and two female infants, with donor ages spanning 7 to 244 days. Thymocytes were released mechanically from tissue and stored at -70 °C as pellets of 10-30 million cells. A QIAsymphony instrument was used to extract genomic DNA from frozen cell pellets. The immunoSEQ multiplex PCR assay was used to amplify the TCRB and TCRAD loci from a standardized amount of quality-controlled genomic DNA. The V(D)J region was spanned by amplicons of a length sufficient to cover the CDR3 and to identify V and J genes. Amplicon sequencing was performed on an Illumina platform through the commercial immunoSEQ service. Primer bias and sequencing errors were corrected as previously described, and TCRAD and TCRB were defined on the basis of the IMGT database. The repertoires were analysed using immunoSEQ Analyzer 3.0 and VDJTools for basic statistics, V/J segment usage, diversity estimates, rarefaction and pairwise overlap. Diversity was estimated using the Chao1, ChaoE, Efron-Thisted, Shannon and inverse Simpson indices, and was also estimated on datasets down-sampled to the size of the smallest sample. Repertoire overlap was assessed by strict matching of CDR3 nucleotide sequence, V gene and J gene, and clustering was done by Jaccard-based multidimensional scaling. On average, around 780,000 unique TCRB clonotypes were obtained from thymus samples, compared with about 84,000 from blood samples.

The V and J segments used are TRBV7-8 and TRBJ2-7; TRBD2 is a possible D gene, resting on 6 matching bases. This receptor was taken from a boy in the first two years of life with a congenital heart defect. Donor details come from another sample of the same person, matched by shared clones. Material: thymocytes. The DNA sequence is given as TGTGCCAGCAGCTCCCTGGGGGACTCTACCCCGGTGACGTCTGACGAGCAGTACTTC. Translation gives CASSSLGDSTPVTSDEQYF.